This is a list of T cell receptor beta chains from one sample in a study of blood T cells in healthy people across ages. From the 5' RACE reads, TCRdb called clonotypes with MiXCR, one entry per CDR3 protein. The table lists about 640,000 distinct CDR3 sequences, 58% of them singletons. Source material: blood. Receptors originate from a man aged 60 to 69 in good health. Each CDR3 is given with its conserved first and last residue.

j_call v_call cdr3_aa
TRBJ2-3 TRBV11-3 CASSLDGGGPVSSTDTQYF
TRBJ2-5 TRBV10-3 CAISESPGKETQYF
TRBJ1-2 TRBV3-1 CASSEGQGIGGYTF
TRBJ2-2 TRBV9 CASSVVAGETGELFF
TRBJ2-5 TRBV18 CASSPLPGQETQYF
TRBJ2-1 TRBV6-6 CASSSRQGSEQFF
TRBJ1-6 TRBV10-3 CAISDRGSSYNSPLHF
TRBJ2-3 TRBV6-2/TRBV6-3 CASSYPTNTQYF
TRBJ1-2 TRBV6-1 CASSEGPGGYGYTF
TRBJ2-7 TRBV5-1 CASSLDTGPYEQYF
TRBJ2-3 TRBV7-2 CASSDRGRNTQYF
TRBJ2-1 TRBV6-1 CASSDFGNPDSYNEQFF
TRBJ1-2 TRBV14 CASSPINYGYTF
TRBJ2-5 TRBV28 CASSSTGQGWETRYF
- TRBV11-3 CASSLDQGGSSSYNEQYF
TRBJ2-7 TRBV10-3 CAISGSVTYEQYF
TRBJ1-2 TRBV20-1 CSAPGPTGVDGYTF
TRBJ1-4 TRBV4-2 CASSQDLRGGANEKLFF
TRBJ1-1 TRBV20-1 CSGGDGLNTEAFF
TRBJ2-5 TRBV3-1 CASSQGQRGIFQETQYF
TRBJ2-5 TRBV3-1 CASSAETPPGAQYF
TRBJ2-7 TRBV29-1 CSVDRAAYEQYF
TRBJ2-7 TRBV6-1 CASSPTYPNGQGKGEQYF
TRBJ2-4 TRBV10-3 CAISESSGGAITKNIQYF
TRBJ2-4 TRBV5-1 CASSLAVGDAKNIQYF
TRBJ2-7 TRBV7-2 CASSLDGVHSYEQYF
TRBJ1-1 TRBV20-1 CSARYQTGGNSEAFF
TRBJ1-4 TRBV7-2 CASSSRTGDEKLFF
TRBJ2-4 TRBV7-8 CASSTTYRDRAKNIQYF
TRBJ1-4 TRBV19 CASNVRGADEKLFF
TRBJ2-5 TRBV6-5 CASGQDRVGKTQYF
TRBJ2-3 TRBV5-6 CASSPPGLGTTDTQYF
TRBJ2-4 TRBV5-5 CASSSGTGGPENIQYF